These 25 T cell receptor beta chains were all obtained from the same sample, sequenced in a study of blood T cell repertoires in COVID-19. Repertoires were generated with immunoSEQ multiplex PCR, while TCRdb's copy carries only in-frame clones and drops some. The sample consists of around 170,000 clones, 80% to 85% of them appearing once. The sequencing input was peripheral blood. These receptors all stem from an older woman with acute or convalescent COVID-19.

V and J are TRBV23-1 and TRBJ2-7, with 7 bases identical to TRBD1. TRBV23-1 is recorded as an ORF, its role being uncertain. This CDR3 has 16 residues. Trimming took 3 bases from V and 4 from J; bases not matched to a gene: 12. The CDR3 is CASSHTTGPDRYEQYF. The CDR3 DNA is TGCGCCAGCAGTCACACGACAGGGCCTGACAGGTACGAGCAGTACTTC.

The chain joins TRBV4-1 to TRBJ2-7, with 9 bases lining up with TRBD1. The J segment lost 5 bases and the V segment lost 4 bases, leaving 6 bases of the junction unmatched. The CDR3 sequence is 14 residues long. Germline V gene sequence: CDR1 MGHRA, CDR2 YSYEKL. CDR3 DNA: TGCGCCAGCAGCCTCGGGACAGGGCTCGACGAGCAGTACTTC. Protein product: CASSLGTGLDEQYF.

J is TRBJ2-1 and V is TRBV5-5, with 12 bases aligning to TRBD1. This CDR3 comprises 15 residues. Trimming took 4 bases from V and 9 from J; bases not matched to a gene: 8. CDR1 SGHKS and CDR2 YYEKEE come from the germline V gene (reference sequence). The CDR3 nucleotides read TGTGCCAGCAGCCGCGGGGACAGGGGGCAGGGTGAGCAGTTCTTC. Its translation: CASSRGDRGQGEQFF.

V is TRBV4-3 and J is TRBJ1-4; 8 bases agree with TRBD1. CDR1 and CDR2 from the germline V gene are LGHNA and YSLEER. This CDR3 region has 15 residues. V lost 4 bases to trimming and J lost 5 bases; unmatched junction nucleotides: 6. The CDR3 is CASSLTRTGNEKLFF. The CDR3 bases are TGCGCCAGCAGCCTCACCCGGACAGGGAATGAAAAACTGTTTTTT.

The V gene is TRBV3-1 (or the pseudogene TRBV3-2), the J gene TRBJ2-7, with 7 nucleotides matching TRBD2. Germline values: CDR1 LGHDT, CDR2 YNNKEL (reference sequence). Germline trimming cut 3 bases from V and 5 bases from J; bases unmatched to any gene: 10. The CDR3 consists of 15 residues. In DNA form, the CDR3 reads TGTGCCAGCAGCCAGGGAGGGACCTTTGGCAACGAGCAGTACTTC. Its translation is CASSQGGTFGNEQYF.

This clone was found once. This chain uses TRBV4-2 with TRBJ1-5, with D uncertain. The V and J ends lost 3 bases and 2 bases respectively, with 11 bases between them. The CDR3 is made up of 15 amino acids. From germline, CDR1 is LGHNA and CDR2 YNFKEQ. The CDR3 DNA is TGTGCCAGCAGCCAGTACGGGAGCGGCAATCAGCCCCAGCATTTT. Its protein is CASSQYGSGNQPQHF.

The rearrangement joins TRBV11-3 to TRBJ2-3; possibly TRBD1 for D (6 bases). Deletions cut 5 bases from V and 6 bases from J, with 18 bases between. CDR3 length: 15 amino acids. The germline V gene encodes CDR1 SGHNT and CDR2 YENEEA. The CDR3 loop is CASSARDTPGDTQYF. DNA for the CDR3: TGTGCCAGCAGCGCTCGGGACACCCCAGGGGATACGCAGTATTTT.

The V call is TRBV2, the J call TRBJ2-3; D is unresolved. The CDR3 is 16 amino acids. The V gene's germline CDR1 is SNHLY and CDR2 FYNNEI. The germline V and J ends were trimmed by 6 bases and 2 bases, with 18 bases remaining between them. In DNA form, the CDR3 reads TGTGCCAGCAGCTTGACACCAGAGCCTCCCACAGATACGCAGTATTTT. It yields the protein CASSLTPEPPTDTQYF. The whole variable domain, remainder taken from reference TRBV2 and TRBJ2-3, is EPEVTQTPSHQVTQMGQEVILRCVPISNHLYFYWYRQILGQKVEFLVSFYNNEISEKSEIFDDQFSVERPDGSNFTLKIRSTKLEDSAMYFCASSLTPEPPTDTQYFGPGTRLTVL.

The chain uses TRBV6-6 and TRBJ2-3; the match to TRBD2 covers 7 bases. The germline V gene has CDR1 MNHNY and CDR2 SVGAGI (reference sequence). V shed 6 bases, J shed 1 base, and the junction held 7 bases outside the gene matches. CDR3 length: 15 amino acids. CDR3 loop: CASSQLGRGTDTQYF. The CDR3 nucleotides read TGTGCCAGCAGCCAGCTAGGGAGGGGCACAGATACGCAGTATTTT.

This clone was seen once. The chain combines TRBV6-5 with TRBJ2-5; 8 positions match TRBD1. This CDR3 has 14 residues. J lost 5 bases, V lost 6 bases, and 8 bases had no gene match. The V gene's germline CDR1 is MNHEY and CDR2 SVGAGI. The CDR3 nucleotides read TGTGCCAGCAGCGGCAGACAGGGGAGGGAGACCCAGTACTTC. This translates into CASSGRQGRETQYF.

V usage is TRBV7-2 and J usage is TRBJ2-7, with D hard to call. Germline V CDR1 and CDR2: SGHTA, FQGNSA. The germline V and J ends were trimmed by 5 bases and 3 bases, with 11 bases remaining between them. CDR3 length: 13 residues. The CDR3 loop is CASSPYTGYEQYF. The CDR3 nucleotides are TGTGCCAGCAGCCCGTACACGGGCTACGAGCAGTACTTC.

The rearrangement uses TRBV5-1 and TRBJ2-7; 12 bases agree with TRBD2. The CDR3 runs 17 residues. CDR1 is SGHRS and CDR2 is YFSETQ in the germline V gene. The J segment lost 6 bases and the V segment lost 2 bases, leaving 12 bases of the junction unmatched. CDR3 in DNA: TGCGCCAGCAGCTTCTCTAGCGGGGGGGCAGCTTGGTCCGAGCAGTACTTC. Translated, it gives CASSFSSGGAAWSEQYF.

V and J are TRBV2 and TRBJ2-3; D is perhaps TRBD2 (5 bases). The ends were cut back, 8 bases at V and 0 bases at J, with 12 bases in the middle. This CDR3 spans 14 amino acids. Germline CDR1 SNHLY, CDR2 FYNNEI. CDR3 sequence reads: CASRPGFSTDTQYF. The DNA for the CDR3 is TGTGCCAGCCGGCCGGGATTTAGCACAGATACGCAGTATTTT. Complete variable domain (other parts from reference TRBV2 and TRBJ2-3): EPEVTQTPSHQVTQMGQEVILRCVPISNHLYFYWYRQILGQKVEFLVSFYNNEISEKSEIFDDQFSVERPDGSNFTLKIRSTKLEDSAMYFCASRPGFSTDTQYFGPGTRLTVL.

The CDR3 reads CASSMGGNEQFF. CDR3 nucleotides: TGTGCCAGCAGTATGGGGGGGAATGAGCAGTTCTTC. The V and J genes are TRBV12-3 or TRBV12-4 and TRBJ2-1, with 7 bases fitting TRBD2. The CDR3 extends over 12 amino acids. V was clipped by 5 bases and J by 7 bases; unmatched bases: 2.

The CDR3 nucleotides are TGTGCCAGTAGCGGGACAGGCTCCTATAATTCACCCCTCCACTTT. It translates to CASSGTGSYNSPLHF. The chain couples TRBV19 to TRBJ1-6; 8 positions match TRBD1. The germline V gene has CDR1 LNHDA and CDR2 SQIVND (reference sequence). J gave up 0 bases and V 6 bases, and 1 base lay outside the gene matches. The length of the CDR3 is 15 residues.

The gene calls are TRBV29-1 and TRBJ2-7; TRBD1 matches 7 bases. The CDR3 loop spans 11 amino acids. Trimming took 6 bases from V and 5 from J; bases not matched to a gene: 4. Germline CDR1 SQVTM, CDR2 ANQGSEA. The CDR3 spells CSVKTGNEQYF. Here the CDR3 DNA reads TGCAGCGTGAAGACAGGGAACGAGCAGTACTTC.

This clone appeared a few times. This chain joins TRBV6-4 and TRBJ2-7, with D possibly being TRBD2 (5 bases). V lost 7 bases and J lost 6, with 13 bases in between. CDR1 and CDR2 (germline): MRHNA, SNTAGT. The CDR3 length is 12 residues. The CDR3 here is CASNEGPSEQYF. The CDR3 bases are TGTGCCAGCAACGAGGGTCCGAGCGAGCAGTACTTC.

The rearrangement uses TRBV7-8 and TRBJ2-7, with 7 positions matching TRBD2. V shed 3 bases, J shed 6 bases, and the junction held 5 bases outside the gene matches. The germline CDR1 and CDR2 sequences are SGHVS and FQNEAQ. CDR3 length: 13 amino acids. The CDR3 here is CASSLGEGLEQYF. The CDR3, as DNA: TGTGCCAGCAGCTTGGGGGAGGGCCTCGAGCAGTACTTC.

The gene calls are TRBV6-5 and TRBJ1-1; D is undetermined. Germline lookup yields CDR1 MNHEY and CDR2 SVGAGI. The CDR3 is made up of 13 amino acids. V was cut by 0 bases and J by 7 bases, with 9 bases left in between. CDR3: CASSYSIRGEAFF. The DNA for the CDR3 is TGTGCCAGCAGTTACTCAATACGGGGTGAAGCTTTCTTT.

This sequence joins TRBV19 and TRBJ1-5; D is unclear. CDR1 is LNHDA and CDR2 is SQIVND in the germline V gene (reference sequence). The CDR3 loop spans 16 amino acids. V was cut by 7 bases and J by 3 bases, with 19 bases left in between. In DNA form, the CDR3 reads TGTGCCAGTACCTCAATTCGAGGTAAGATCAATCAGCCCCAGCATTTT. The encoded protein is CASTSIRGKINQPQHF.

V and J are TRBV28 and TRBJ2-7; unclear D gene. Per germline, CDR1 MDHEN and CDR2 SYDVKM. The CDR3 extends over 12 amino acids. V was cut by 6 bases and J by 0 bases, with 6 bases left in between. In DNA, the CDR3 is TGTGCCAGCAGCCCCAGCTCCTACGAGCAGTACTTC. Translation gives CASSPSSYEQYF.

To note about this clone: Sequence at one end of the junction differs from germline and may be a read error. The V and J genes are TRBV7-7 and TRBJ2-3, with TRBD2 matching 12 bases. Germline CDR1 and CDR2: SSHAT and FNYEAQ (reference sequence). This CDR3 has 16 residues. The CDR3 DNA follows: TGTGCTAGCAGCAGCTCTAGCGGGGGGGCGTCAGATACGCAGTATTTT. Its translation is CASSSSSGGASDTQYF.

This clone showed up just a few times. The V gene is TRBV19, the J gene TRBJ2-2, with TRBD1 as a possible D gene (5 bases). CDR3 length: 14 amino acids. Germline CDR1 is LNHDA and CDR2 is SQIVND (reference sequence). The V end was cut by 3 bases, the J end by 1 base, with 6 bases between. The chain's CDR3 is CASSMQGNTGELFF. The CDR3 nucleotides read TGTGCCAGTAGTATGCAGGGGAACACCGGGGAGCTGTTTTTT. Looking up the rest from reference TRBV19 and TRBJ2-2 gives the full variable domain: DGGITQSPKYLFRKEGQNVTLSCEQNLNHDAMYWYRQDPGQGLRLIYYSQIVNDFQKGDIAEGYSVSREKKESFPLTVTSAQKNPTAFYLCASSMQGNTGELFFGEGSRLTVL.

The V call is TRBV6-5, the J call TRBJ1-2, with a tentative D call TRBD1 (6 bases). From germline, CDR1 is MNHEY and CDR2 SVGAGI. V dropped 0 bases and J dropped 4 bases, with 12 bases sitting between them. This CDR3 is 15 amino acids long. CDR3 DNA: TGTGCCAGCAGTTACTCGAGACAGGTGGGCTATGGCTACACCTTC. This sequence encodes CASSYSRQVGYGYTF.

This chain connects TRBV6-1 to TRBJ1-4; 8 bases align to TRBD1. Germline V lookup: CDR1 MNHNS, CDR2 SASEGT. V lost 3 bases and J lost 0; bases outside the gene matches: 6. The CDR3 extends over 17 amino acids. The CDR3 coding sequence is TGTGCCAGCAGTGACTACGGGACAGGAACAACTAATGAAAAACTGTTTTTT. This codes for CASSDYGTGTTNEKLFF.